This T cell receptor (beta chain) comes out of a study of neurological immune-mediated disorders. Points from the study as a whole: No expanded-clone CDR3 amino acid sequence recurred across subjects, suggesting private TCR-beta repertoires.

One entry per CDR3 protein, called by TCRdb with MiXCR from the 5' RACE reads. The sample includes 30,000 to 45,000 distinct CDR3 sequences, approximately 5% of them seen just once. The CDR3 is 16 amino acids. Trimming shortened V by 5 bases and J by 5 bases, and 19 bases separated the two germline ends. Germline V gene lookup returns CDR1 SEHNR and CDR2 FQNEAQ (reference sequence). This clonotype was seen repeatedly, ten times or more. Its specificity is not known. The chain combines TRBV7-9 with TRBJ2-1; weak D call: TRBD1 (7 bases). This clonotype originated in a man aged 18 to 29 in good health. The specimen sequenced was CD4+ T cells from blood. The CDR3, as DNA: TGTGCCAGCAGCCCCCGCGGCGGGACAGTAAACAATGAGCAGTTCTTC. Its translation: CASSPRGGTVNNEQFF.